The clone carrying this TCR beta chain has more than one count but fewer than ten. The authors carried out high-throughput sequencing of TCR beta. They applied it to CD8+ and CD4+ T cells obtained from blood. Age- and sex-matched healthy donors served as the control group. Purification of the CD8+ and CD4+ T cells relied on negative isolation, and TEMRA cells underwent FACS enrichment. This sample was included in a study of CD8 T cells in Susac syndrome. RNA amounts of roughly 0.5 to 1 ug underwent reverse transcription with random hexamers. Amplification of TCR beta CDR3 was carried out by immunoSEQ multiplex PCR, which covered 54 Vbeta and 13 Jbeta segments. TCRdb re-called the immunoSEQ multiplex PCR reads through MiXCR, storing one row per CDR3 protein. Of approximately 190,000 distinct CDR3 sequences listed, roughly 92% are singletons. Sequencing was performed on CD4+ T cells from PBMCs. The clonotype comes from a human donor in good health.

CDR3 loop: CASSLRGLSTDTQYF. The CDR3 DNA follows: TGTGCCAGCAGCTTAAGGGGTCTAAGCACAGATACGCAGTATTTT. The J gene is TRBJ2-3, the V gene TRBV11-2, with D possibly being TRBD1 (5 bases). The CDR3 contains 15 residues. Germline V gene data show CDR1 as SGHAT and CDR2 as FQNNGV. V was clipped by 2 bases and J by 0 bases, with 9 bases between them.